This T cell receptor (beta chain) derives from a study of Ad26.COV2.S vaccination and SARS-CoV-2 variants. Profiled with immunoSEQ multiplex PCR; TCRdb holds only in-frame clones, not every one. The data hold roughly 700,000 clones, with more than 70% observed a single time. Findings and caveats of the study: Comparability of non-spike TCR breadth was observed across vaccine and placebo recipients. Measurements of TCR breadth and depth may have given underestimates of the total T cell responses.

The treatment here: around 19 received Ad26.COV2.S at low or high dose, single or two shots; 5 received placebo; per-sample allocation not given. Sample collection was performed on day 63 after the first vaccine or placebo injection. An adult donor aged 18-55 years was enrolled in Boston. An Ad26 vector that expressed Wuhan-strain SARS-CoV-2 spike constituted the vaccine. This CDR3 has 15 amino acids. The ends lost 3 bases at V and 2 bases at J; junction bases unmatched: 3. The germline V gene has CDR1 SGHTA and CDR2 FQGNSA. With respect to this clone: Its antigen is not known.

This sequence joins TRBV7-2 and TRBJ2-5; 10 nucleotides match TRBD2. The sample in question was peripheral blood, obtained in a trial of Ad26.COV2.S vaccine versus placebo. The clonotype was recovered from a person between 18 and 65 years old who received the Ad26.COV2.S COVID-19 vaccine or a placebo. CDR3 bases: TGTGCCAGCAGCTTTCGGACTAGCGGACAAGAGACCCAGTACTTC. It translates to CASSFRTSGQETQYF.